The rows below give T cell receptor beta chains drawn from one sample of a study of blood T cell repertoires in COVID-19. Only in-frame clones appear in the TCRdb table, and some are missing; sequencing was by immunoSEQ multiplex PCR. The sample yields over 200,000 clones, 86% seen once. What was sequenced was peripheral blood. All receptors come from a man between 40 and 49 years old who had recovered from COVID-19. Each CDR3 is given with its conserved first and last residue. D genes are given only for firm matches. Where a row states a size, it is once, few, many or the class of an expanded clone; other rows omit it.

v_call,clone_size,d_call,j_call,cdr3_nt,cdr3_aa
TRBV10-3,once,TRBD1,TRBJ1-2,TGTGCCATCAGGGGGGGACAGGCTAACTCTGGCTACACCTTC,CAIRGGQANSGYTF
TRBV28,-,TRBD1,TRBJ1-1,TGTGCCAGCACCGGTCATGGACAGGGTAACACTGAAGCTTTCTTT,CASTGHGQGNTEAFF
TRBV5-1,-,TRBD2,TRBJ2-5,TGCGCCAGCAGCTTAGTAGCGGGAGGGACGGAGACCCAGTACTTC,CASSLVAGGTETQYF
TRBV3-1/TRBV3-2,-,TRBD2,TRBJ2-5,TGTGCCAGCAGCCAAGATTTCATAGCGGGGGGGAGGTACCAAGAGACCCAGTACTTC,CASSQDFIAGGRYQETQYF
TRBV6-5,few,TRBD2,TRBJ2-7,TGTGCCAGCGCCCTAGCGGGGCGTCCCTCCTACGAGCAGTACTTC,CASALAGRPSYEQYF
TRBV6-6,-,TRBD2,TRBJ2-7,TGTGCCAGCAGCTCCGGACTAGCGGGGGGCTCCTACGAGCAGTACTTC,CASSSGLAGGSYEQYF
TRBV19,-,TRBD1,TRBJ1-1,TGTGCCAGTAACAGGGGGTTTATGAACACTGAAGCTTTCTTT,CASNRGFMNTEAFF
TRBV7-3,-,-,TRBJ2-7,TGTGCCAGCAGCCCCCGCGGGGGCGCCTACGAGCAGTACTTC,CASSPRGGAYEQYF
TRBV5-1,-,-,TRBJ2-2,TGCGCCAGCAAGGAACCGGGACTCCGGGACACCGGGGAGCTGTTTTTT,CASKEPGLRDTGELFF
TRBV18,-,TRBD2,TRBJ2-3,TGTGCCAGCTCACCGGGACTATACACAGATACGCAGTATTTT,CASSPGLYTDTQYF
TRBV6-6,-,TRBD1,TRBJ1-3,TGTGGGGTGGGACAGGGGACTGGAAACACCATATATTTT,CGVGQGTGNTIYF
TRBV2,-,TRBD2,TRBJ2-5,TGTGCCAGCAGCCCGGGACTAGCGCTCGAGACCCAGTACTTC,CASSPGLALETQYF
TRBV5-1,-,TRBD1,TRBJ1-2,TGCGCCAGCAGCCCCGGGGACAGGGGAATCTATGGCTACACCTTC,CASSPGDRGIYGYTF
TRBV7-3,-,TRBD2,TRBJ2-3,TGTGCCAGCAGCTTGCGGGCGGGAGTAGGCACAGATACGCAGTATTTT,CASSLRAGVGTDTQYF
TRBV12-3/TRBV12-4,-,-,TRBJ1-5,TGTGCCAGCAGGCCTACAGGGAGTCAGCCCCAGCATTTT,CASRPTGSQPQHF
TRBV25-1,-,TRBD2,TRBJ2-7,TGTGCCAGCAGTTGGGCGGGGGGGGTCGAGCAGTACTTC,CASSWAGGVEQYF
TRBV7-2,-,TRBD2,TRBJ2-3,TGTGCCAGCAGCTGGCGGGGGGGCCGTGGAGATACGCAGTATTTT,CASSWRGGRGDTQYF
TRBV19,-,TRBD2,TRBJ2-7,TGTGCCAGTAGACTAGCGGGAGGCAACTACGAGCAGTACTTC,CASRLAGGNYEQYF
TRBV9,-,TRBD2,TRBJ2-3,TGTGCCAGCAGCGTAGGACTAGCGGGGCTGGATACGCAGTATTTT,CASSVGLAGLDTQYF
TRBV12-2,-,-,TRBJ2-1,TGTGCAAGTCGCTTAGGGACAGGGGAATACAATGAGCAGTTCTTC,CASRLGTGEYNEQFF
TRBV5-5,-,-,TRBJ1-1,TGTGCCAGCAGCTTGGGTAGAAACACTGAAGCTTTCTTT,CASSLGRNTEAFF
TRBV5-4,-,TRBD2,TRBJ2-1,TGTGCCAGCAGCCGAGCACTAGCGGGAGCTAATGAGCAGTTCTTC,CASSRALAGANEQFF
TRBV29-1,-,TRBD1,TRBJ1-3,TGCAGCGTTTCAACAGGGGCGGCAACTGGCACAACATATTTT,CSVSTGAATGTTYF